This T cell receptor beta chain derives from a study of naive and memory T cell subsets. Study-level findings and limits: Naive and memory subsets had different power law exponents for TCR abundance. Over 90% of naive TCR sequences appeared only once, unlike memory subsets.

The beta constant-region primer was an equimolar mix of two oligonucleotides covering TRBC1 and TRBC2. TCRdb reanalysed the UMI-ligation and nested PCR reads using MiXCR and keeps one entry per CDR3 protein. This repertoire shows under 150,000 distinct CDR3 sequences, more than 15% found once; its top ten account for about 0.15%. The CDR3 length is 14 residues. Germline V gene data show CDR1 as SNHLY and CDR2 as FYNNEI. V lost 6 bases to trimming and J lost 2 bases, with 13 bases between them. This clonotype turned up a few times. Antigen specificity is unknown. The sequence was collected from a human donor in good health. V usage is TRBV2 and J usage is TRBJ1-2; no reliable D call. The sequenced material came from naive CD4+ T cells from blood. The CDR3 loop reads CASRVNIQNYGYTF. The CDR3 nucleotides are TGTGCCAGCAGAGTGAATATCCAAAACTATGGCTACACCTTC.